This TCR beta chain was identified during a study of blood T cell repertoires in COVID-19. Germline loops: CDR1 ENHRY, CDR2 SYGVKD. Trimming removed 0 bases from V and 10 bases from J, with 9 bases in between. CDR3 size: 12 residues. Seattle participants joined during active infection and were tracked over time. The authors' processing: The authors estimated nucleated cell counts from reference gene primer amplification. TCRdb's table, derived via immunoSEQ multiplex PCR, lists solely in-frame clones and lacks some. V, J and clone size are those of that table, while D and trimming were read from the DNA. The sample lists roughly 190,000 clones; 70% to 90% were seen once.

V and J are TRBV10-3 and TRBJ1-2; D gene ambiguous. Sequenced input: peripheral blood. This receptor was taken from a woman aged 60 to 75 with COVID-19, enrolled during active disease. The CDR3, as DNA: TGTGCCATCAGTGAGTCGACTCAATCCTACACCTTC. Its protein is CAISESTQSYTF.